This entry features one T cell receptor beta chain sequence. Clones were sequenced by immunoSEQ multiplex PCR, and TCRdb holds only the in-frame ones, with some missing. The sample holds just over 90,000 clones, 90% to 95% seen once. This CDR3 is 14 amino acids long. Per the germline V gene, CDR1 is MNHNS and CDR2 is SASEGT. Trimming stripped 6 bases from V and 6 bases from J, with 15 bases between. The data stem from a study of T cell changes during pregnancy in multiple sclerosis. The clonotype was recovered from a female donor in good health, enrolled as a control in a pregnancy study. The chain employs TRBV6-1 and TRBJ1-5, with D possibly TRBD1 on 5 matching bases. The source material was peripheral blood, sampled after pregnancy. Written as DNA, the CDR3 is TGTGCCAGCAGGGTGGGGGGAGTAAGTCAGCCCCAGCATTTT. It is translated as CASRVGGVSQPQHF.